The clone carrying this T cell receptor (beta chain) has only one observation. Its specificity is not known. Trimming took 5 bases from V and 4 from J, leaving 12 bases between them. CDR3 length: 14 amino acids. CDR1 and CDR2 from the germline V gene are SGHVS and FQNEAQ. The data belong to a study of graft-versus-host responses after intestinal transplantation. Notes on the study in general: Graft-donor T cell macrochimerism coincided with high graft-versus-host to host-versus-graft clonal ratios in allografts.

Here immunoSEQ multiplex PCR was the method, and the copy in TCRdb shows in-frame clones only, minus some. The sample records 55,000 to 70,000 clones, 90% to 95% being singletons. Sequences were derived from PBMCs, sampled about 120 days after intestinal transplantation. The chain is built from TRBV7-8 and TRBJ1-5; D may be TRBD1 (5 bases). The sequence was obtained from a human patient who received an intestinal transplant, so some T cells may come from the graft donor. CDR3 sequence: CASSAGGGNQPQHF. The CDR3 DNA sequence: TGTGCCAGCAGCGCTGGCGGGGGAAATCAGCCCCAGCATTTT.